The clone carrying this T cell receptor (beta chain) showed up just once. Its antigen is unknown. This sample was included in a study of cytomegalovirus exposure and HLA in healthy donors. In the PCR, 60 Vbeta and 13 Jbeta primers were used. The table came from immunoSEQ multiplex PCR; TCRdb's copy has only in-frame clones and leaves some out. The sample contains about 85,000 clones, about four fifths of which appear only once. The germline gives CDR1 LNHNV, CDR2 YYDKDF (reference sequence). The CDR3 spans 17 residues. The trim removed 1 base at V and 12 bases at J, leaving 16 bases unmatched. Findings and limits, study-wide: Previous analysis showed most TCR beta V segments were productive about 90% or about 30% of the time. Cytomegalovirus-associated TCR beta chains were listed, numbering 150 to 200.

The receptor comes from a man aged 50 to 60 in good health and CMV-seropositive. The V and J genes are TRBV15 and TRBJ2-4; 9 bases are a match to TRBD2. The material sequenced was PBMCs. In DNA, the CDR3 is TGTGCCACCAGCAGAGGGGGGCTAGCGGGAAGGCGGGACAGTCAGTACTTC. Its translation: CATSRGGLAGRRDSQYF.